This T cell receptor (beta chain) was recovered during a study of PD-1 blockade in classical Hodgkin lymphoma. Findings of the study overall: Complete responders showed a baseline diversity that resembled the diversity of newly diagnosed patients. Significantly greater TCR diversity emerged by C4D1 in CD4+ cells but not CD8+ cells.

Time point described: cycle 4 day 1 (C4D1), after less than 7 weeks of nivolumab. The patients all showed relapse after autologous stem cell transplantation, while their brentuximab vedotin exposure varied. Magnetic negative selection of thawed PBMCs was the method by which CD4+ T cells were purified. As for this clone: The target antigen is unknown.

Trimming cost V 0 bases and J 2 bases, with 10 bases left between them. The CDR3 length is 15 residues. The V gene's germline CDR1 is MGHRA and CDR2 YSYEKL. Only in-frame clones appear in the TCRdb table, and some are missing; sequencing was by immunoSEQ multiplex PCR. The sample yields almost 30,000 clones, about four fifths seen once. The rearrangement joins TRBV4-1 to TRBJ2-5, with unresolved D. The sequence was obtained from a human donor with classical Hodgkin lymphoma. Specimen: CD4+ T cells from blood, collected before the fourth cycle of nivolumab. The CDR3, as DNA: TGCGCCAGCAGCCAAGATTACACAGAACAAGAGACCCAGTACTTC. Encoded protein: CASSQDYTEQETQYF.